These 26 T cell receptor beta chains share one sample of origin, sequenced in a study of T cells in localized non-small cell lung cancer. The data were produced by immunoSEQ multiplex PCR, yet TCRdb's version contains in-frame clones alone and is incomplete. The repertoire holds under 12,000 clones, with roughly nine tenths as singletons. Sequences were derived from peripheral blood, sampled before any cancer treatment. These receptors all come from a male donor aged 60 or older with stage III lung adenocarcinoma.

The rearrangement joins TRBV9 to TRBJ2-3; 7 bases map to TRBD2. The V and J ends lost 0 bases and 5 bases, in that order; junction bases with no gene match: 6. Germline loops: CDR1 SGDLS, CDR2 YYNGEE. The length of the CDR3 is 15 residues. The CDR3 here is CASSVALGGEDTQYF. The DNA for the CDR3 is TGTGCCAGCAGCGTAGCTTTGGGGGGGGAAGATACGCAGTATTTT.

The chain combines TRBV6-5 with TRBJ1-3; 7 bases line up with TRBD1. Germline loops: CDR1 MNHEY, CDR2 SVGAGI. V was clipped by 8 bases and J by 3 bases; unmatched bases: 10. This CDR3 has 15 residues. Here the CDR3 DNA reads TGTGCCAGCCAGATGGCCAGGACAGGTGGAAACACCATATATTTT. Protein: CASQMARTGGNTIYF.

The V gene is TRBV14, the J gene TRBJ2-1, with a weak D call TRBD2 (5 bases). CDR3 length equals 18 residues. Trimming pared 0 bases from V and 1 base from J, leaving 16 bases between. Germline V lookup: CDR1 SGHDN, CDR2 FVKESK. CDR3 DNA sequence: TGTGCCAGCAGCCAAGATCCGAGCGGAATTACATCCTACAATGAGCAGTTCTTC. Its translation is CASSQDPSGITSYNEQFF.

This chain connects TRBV29-1 to TRBJ1-4; D unclear. Trimming shortened V by 6 bases and J by 7 bases, and 18 bases separated the two germline ends. The germline CDR1 and CDR2 sequences are SQVTM and ANQGSEA. This CDR3 spans 14 amino acids. CDR3: CSVSERLSGEKLFF. Written as DNA, the CDR3 is TGCAGCGTGAGCGAGCGGCTGTCAGGTGAAAAACTGTTTTTT.

The rearrangement uses TRBV19 and TRBJ2-6; no firm D call. The germline V gene has CDR1 LNHDA and CDR2 SQIVND (reference sequence). Deletions cut 5 bases from V and 0 bases from J, with 8 bases between. This CDR3 comprises 15 residues. CDR3 region: CASSLDRSGANVLTF. The CDR3 DNA is TGTGCCAGTAGTCTCGACCGCTCTGGGGCCAACGTCCTGACTTTC.

The rearrangement links TRBV11-2 to TRBJ2-3; weak D call: TRBD2 (6 bases). Trimming cost V 0 bases and J 1 base, with 11 bases left between them. CDR3 length: 16 residues. The V gene's germline CDR1 is SGHAT and CDR2 FQNNGV. Here the CDR3 reads CASSLDNPSGTDTQYF. CDR3 DNA sequence: TGTGCCAGCAGCTTAGATAACCCTAGCGGCACAGATACGCAGTATTTT. The entire variable domain, with the rest obtained from reference TRBV11-2 and TRBJ2-3, is as follows: EAGVAQSPRYKIIEKRQSVAFWCNPISGHATLYWYQQILGQGPKLLIQFQNNGVVDDSQLPKDRFSAERLKGVDSTLKIQPAKLEDSAVYLCASSLDNPSGTDTQYFGPGTRLTVL.

This clone was detected only once. J is TRBJ2-1 and V is TRBV5-4; 7 nucleotides agree with TRBD1. J was trimmed by 2 bases and V by 5 bases; bases with no gene match: 7. CDR3 length equals 15 residues. CDR1 and CDR2 (germline): SGHNT, YYREEE (reference sequence). The CDR3 reads CASRPVGGAYNEQFF. In nucleotides, the CDR3 is TGTGCCAGCAGGCCCGTAGGGGGCGCCTACAATGAGCAGTTCTTC.

The chain employs TRBV11-2 and TRBJ2-1, with D maybe TRBD2 (6 bases). Per the germline V gene, CDR1 is SGHAT and CDR2 is FQNNGV. The V end lost 5 bases, the J end lost 9 bases, and 17 bases lay between the germline ends. This CDR3 contains 14 residues. The CDR3 here is CASSLVEGRGEQFF. As DNA, the CDR3 is TGTGCCAGCAGCCTCGTGGAGGGAAGGGGTGAGCAGTTCTTC. The whole variable domain, remainder taken from reference TRBV11-2 and TRBJ2-1, is EAGVAQSPRYKIIEKRQSVAFWCNPISGHATLYWYQQILGQGPKLLIQFQNNGVVDDSQLPKDRFSAERLKGVDSTLKIQPAKLEDSAVYLCASSLVEGRGEQFFGPGTRLTVL.

The V and J genes are TRBV27 and TRBJ1-2; the D is unclear. Trimming cost V 4 bases and J 4 bases, with 10 bases left between them. Germline-derived CDR1 and CDR2 are MNHEY and SMNVEV (reference sequence). The CDR3 sequence is 13 residues long. The CDR3 is CASSSGRLYGYTF. CDR3 coding DNA: TGTGCCAGCAGTTCCGGCAGACTCTATGGCTACACCTTC.

Concerning this clone: The sample has other DNA sequences that encode this CDR3 too. V gene TRBV27 combines with J gene TRBJ1-1; D not certain. Germline V lookup: CDR1 MNHEY, CDR2 SMNVEV (reference sequence). The CDR3 contains 14 residues. V lost 5 bases to trimming and J lost 0 bases, with 10 bases between them. CDR3 sequence reads: CASSQTLMNTEAFF. The CDR3 nucleotides read TGTGCCAGCAGTCAGACACTCATGAACACTGAAGCTTTCTTT.

Only one count was recorded for this clone. This chain joins TRBV19 and TRBJ2-7; 10 positions agree with TRBD1. The CDR3 contains 14 residues. The germline gives CDR1 LNHDA, CDR2 SQIVND (reference sequence). J gave up 3 bases and V 4 bases, and 3 bases lay outside the gene matches. CDR3: CASSKTGGLYEQYF. CDR3 nucleotides: TGTGCCAGTAGTAAGACAGGGGGCCTCTACGAGCAGTACTTC.

The chain has TRBV28 and TRBJ2-7; TRBD2 agrees at 7 bases. The CDR3 runs to 15 residues. CDR1 and CDR2 from the germline V gene are MDHEN and SYDVKM. With 6 bases clipped from V and 5 bases from J, the junction kept 13 bases outside the gene matches. CDR3 bases: TGTGCCAGCAGAACCCCCGATAGGGAGGGAAACGAGCAGTACTTC. It is translated as CASRTPDREGNEQYF.

V and J are TRBV7-2 and TRBJ1-2; weak D call: TRBD1 (5 bases). The germline V gene has CDR1 SGHTA and CDR2 FQGNSA. This CDR3 is built from 16 residues. V lost 5 bases and J 0 bases, leaving 16 bases between the germline ends. The CDR3 nucleotides read TGTGCCAGCAGCCACAAGGGGACCGCCGCTAACTATGGCTACACCTTC. As protein: CASSHKGTAANYGYTF.

The genes are TRBV19 and TRBJ2-6; possibly TRBD2 for D (6 bases). This CDR3 has 17 amino acids. The germline V gene encodes CDR1 LNHDA and CDR2 SQIVND (reference sequence). The germline V and J ends were trimmed by 10 bases and 1 base, with 20 bases remaining between them. The CDR3 loop is CATQRAPGRSGANVLTF. Here the CDR3 DNA reads TGTGCCACCCAGCGGGCTCCCGGGAGATCTGGGGCCAACGTCCTGACTTTC.

Comment on this clone: The junction shows a germline mismatch at one end, possibly a read error. The chain combines TRBV7-2 with TRBJ2-3, with D perhaps TRBD2 (5 bases). The CDR3 contains 15 residues. Germline CDR1 reads SGHTA; CDR2 reads FQGNSA. This CDR3 is CASSLGSASTDTRYF. The CDR3 nucleotides read TGTGCCAGCAGCTTAGGCTCGGCTAGCACAGATACGCGGTATTTT.

The V and J genes are TRBV28 and TRBJ1-5; no clear D. The germline CDR1 and CDR2 sequences are MDHEN and SYDVKM. There are 15 residues in the CDR3. Trimming left V 5 bases short and J 0 bases short, with 11 bases between. The CDR3 region has the DNA TGTGCCAGCAGTCAACCCCCTTATAGCAATCAGCCCCAGCATTTT. Translated, it gives CASSQPPYSNQPQHF.

The chain is built from TRBV5-1 and TRBJ2-2; 7 bases map to TRBD1. The V segment lost 1 base and the J segment 4 bases; nucleotides outside the gene matches: 13. The V gene's germline CDR1 is SGHRS and CDR2 YFSETQ. The CDR3 runs to 18 residues. DNA for the CDR3: TGCGCCAGCAGCTTGTGGTCCGCCGGGACAGCAGGCACCGGGGAGCTGTTTTTT. Its translation: CASSLWSAGTAGTGELFF.

The chain carries TRBV7-2 and TRBJ2-3; no firm D call. Germline-derived CDR1 and CDR2 are SGHTA and FQGNSA. With 5 bases removed from V and 6 bases from J, the gap between germline ends came to 6 bases. The CDR3 sequence is 11 residues long. The CDR3 bases are TGTGCCAGCAGCCCCGCGGATACGCAGTATTTT. It translates to CASSPADTQYF.

The rearrangement joins TRBV19 to TRBJ2-1, with 9 positions matching TRBD1. The CDR3 is 18 amino acids. Per germline, CDR1 LNHDA and CDR2 SQIVND (reference sequence). V lost 6 bases to trimming and J lost 1 base; unmatched junction nucleotides: 13. CDR3 residues: CASSPRVGTGRSYNEQFF. The CDR3 nucleotides are TGTGCCAGTAGCCCTCGAGTGGGGACAGGGAGGTCCTACAATGAGCAGTTCTTC.

The chain links TRBV6-1 to TRBJ1-2; TRBD1 agrees at 8 bases. The germline V gene has CDR1 MNHNS and CDR2 SASEGT. V shed 2 bases, J shed 8 bases, and the junction held 4 bases outside the gene matches. This CDR3 has 13 amino acids. The CDR3, as DNA: TGTGCCAGCAGTGAAAGGACAGGGAAGGGCTACACCTTC. This sequence encodes CASSERTGKGYTF.

This clone was observed a few times. The chain combines TRBV6-4 with TRBJ2-1; TRBD1 or TRBD2 may be the D gene (5 bases each). Trimming cost V 0 bases and J 2 bases, with 8 bases left between them. Germline V gene lookup returns CDR1 MRHNA and CDR2 SNTAGT. The CDR3 consists of 15 residues. The CDR3: CASSDSGEPYNEQFF. CDR3 in DNA: TGTGCCAGCAGTGACTCGGGGGAGCCCTACAATGAGCAGTTCTTC.

This sequence joins TRBV19 and TRBJ2-1; D remains ambiguous. This CDR3 comprises 16 residues. Germline CDR1 reads LNHDA; CDR2 reads SQIVND (reference sequence). Trimming left V 0 bases short and J 9 bases short, with 18 bases between. CDR3 DNA: TGTGCCAGTAGTATAGATCTGGCGTCCCTCAATGTTGAGCAGTTCTTC. It translates to CASSIDLASLNVEQFF.

The chain recombines TRBV7-8 with TRBJ2-7; tentatively, D is TRBD2 (5 bases). The CDR3 length is 12 residues. V lost 10 bases to trimming and J lost 3 bases, with 13 bases between them. Germline CDR1 reads SGHVS; CDR2 reads FQNEAQ. CDR3 residues: CATGRENYEQYF. CDR3 coding DNA: TGTGCCACTGGGAGAGAAAACTACGAGCAGTACTTC.

A single count supports this clone. The chain joins TRBV6-5 to TRBJ1-3; D is ambiguous. V lost 0 bases to trimming and J lost 2 bases, with 11 bases between them. The germline CDR1 and CDR2 sequences are MNHEY and SVGAGI. The CDR3 has 16 residues. This chain's CDR3 is CASSYSTYSPGNTIYF. The CDR3, as DNA: TGTGCCAGCAGTTACTCGACCTATTCTCCTGGAAACACCATATATTTT.

This chain joins TRBV7-2 and TRBJ2-7; maybe TRBD1 (5 bases). This CDR3 is 14 amino acids long. Germline V gene lookup returns CDR1 SGHTA and CDR2 FQGNSA. Trimming left V 2 bases short and J 3 bases short, with 11 bases between. CDR3 amino acids: CASSLRQTSYEQYF. The CDR3 DNA reads as TGTGCCAGCAGCTTAAGACAGACCAGCTACGAGCAGTACTTC.

The V and J genes are TRBV27 and TRBJ2-1; tentatively, D is TRBD1 (5 bases). Between the trimmed V and J ends, which lost 3 bases and 4 bases, there was a span of 7 bases. Per the germline V gene, CDR1 is MNHEY and CDR2 is SMNVEV (reference sequence). CDR3 length equals 13 residues. This CDR3 reads CASSFRVYNEQFF. In DNA, the CDR3 is TGTGCCAGCAGTTTCAGGGTTTACAATGAGCAGTTCTTC.